This T cell receptor (beta chain) was found in a study of T cell responses to AZD1222 COVID-19 vaccine. Findings and caveats of the study: Repertoire sampling happened only post peak T cell response. Only a handful of people who got AZD1222 tested seropositive at baseline.

Note on this clone: What it binds is unknown.

Here immunoSEQ multiplex PCR was the method, and the copy in TCRdb shows in-frame clones only, minus some. Of 200,000 or so clones in the sample, approximately 94% are singletons; the top ten hold 9.2%. The V and J ends lost 4 bases and 1 base, in that order; junction bases with no gene match: 7. Looked up from germline, CDR1 is SGHNT and CDR2 is YYREEE (reference sequence). This CDR3 is 16 amino acids long. This TCR came from an adult in good health. The sequencing used peripheral blood, collected on day 0 of AZD1222 vaccination. The chain recombines TRBV5-4 with TRBJ2-3; 9 nucleotides align to TRBD2. The CDR3 region is CASSPGTSLGTDTQYF. The CDR3 bases are TGTGCCAGCAGCCCGGGGACTAGCTTGGGCACAGATACGCAGTATTTT.